This passage covers 30 T cell receptor beta chains from one sample sequenced in a study of tumor and adjacent non-tumor tissue in lung cancer. Three rounds of nested PCR, following a modified ARM-PCR protocol, produced the TCRbeta library. Via MiXCR, TCRdb re-called the multiplex PCR reads, giving one row per CDR3 protein. The table records roughly 67,000 distinct CDR3 sequences, roughly 77% of them present only once. No cell sorting was done before RNA was extracted from the tissue. This non-tumor lung sample came from over 3 cm beyond the tumor edge. The sequenced material came from distant non-tumor lung tissue. Source of these receptors: a man aged 55 to 69 with non-small cell lung cancer.

The chain has TRBV28 and TRBJ2-7; perhaps TRBD2 as D (5 bases). V gave up 5 bases and J gave up 5 bases, with 16 bases separating them. CDR1 and CDR2 from the germline V gene are MDHEN and SYDVKM. The CDR3 contains 14 residues. The CDR3 loop is CASSPKRGIDEQYV. Written as DNA, the CDR3 is TGTGCCAGCAGTCCCAAGAGAGGGATAGACGAGCAGTACGTC.

Concerning this clonotype itself: Its ends do not fully match the called genes, so a read error is possible. V gene TRBV12-3 or TRBV12-4 combines with J gene TRBJ2-7; 11 nucleotides align to TRBD1. The CDR3 contains 14 residues. CDR3 protein: CASSSGTGGLDQYF. The CDR3 bases are TGTGCAAGCAGTTCCGGGACAGGGGGTCTCGACCAGTACTTC.

Ten or more counts support this clonotype. This chain links TRBV7-2 with TRBJ2-7; TRBD2 agrees at 10 bases. The germline V gene encodes CDR1 SGHTA and CDR2 FQGNSA. V gave up 5 bases and J gave up 4 bases; unmatched junction bases: 8. The CDR3 has 15 amino acids. The CDR3 sequence is CASSRRAGGMYEQYF. For the CDR3, the DNA is TGTGCCAGCAGCCGACGAGCGGGAGGGATGTACGAGCAGTACTTC.

In the case of this clonotype: Relative to the germline gene, one junction end is altered; a read error may explain this. The chain combines TRBV11-2 with TRBJ2-6; D remains ambiguous. The CDR3 covers 14 residues. The germline V gene encodes CDR1 SGHAT and CDR2 FQNNGV. CDR3 coding DNA: TGTGCCAGCAGTCTCACTGCTGGGACCAACGTCCTGACTTTC. Its translation is CASSLTAGTNVLTF.

Points on this clonotype: A much larger clone sits a single nucleotide away, making a read error possible. This chain joins TRBV7-3 and TRBJ2-1; TRBD2 might be the D (7 bases). The CDR3 covers 13 residues. The V end lost 5 bases, the J end lost 12 bases, and 17 bases lay between the germline ends. Germline V lookup: CDR1 SGHTA, CDR2 FQGTGA. The CDR3 sequence: CASSEGGAGVQFF. CDR3 nucleotides: TGTGCCAGCAGCGAAGGGGGGGCAGGTGTGCAGTTCTTC.

The chain combines TRBV10-3 with TRBJ1-2, with TRBD1 identical over 8 bases. This CDR3 region has 14 residues. V lost 8 bases, J lost 6 bases, and 11 bases stayed unmatched. CDR1 is ENHRY, CDR2 SYGVKD, per germline. Written as DNA, the CDR3 is TGTGCCATCGCCGCCCGGACAGGGAATGATGGCTACACCTTC. Its translation: CAIAARTGNDGYTF.

This clonotype was seen a single time. This chain links TRBV29-1 with TRBJ2-3; D call uncertain. The CDR3 length is 13 residues. Germline V gene data show CDR1 as SQVTM and CDR2 as ANQGSEA. The CDR3 loop reads CIVGERIADTQYF. In DNA form, the CDR3 reads TGCATCGTCGGAGAGCGAATTGCAGATACGCAGTATTTT.

Turning to this clonotype: A much larger clone differs from this one at a single base, so this may be a read error. The conserved phenylalanine or tryptophan normally closing the CDR3 is absent here, so this likely arose from a read error. This rearrangement joins TRBV28 to TRBJ1-1; D might be TRBD1 (6 bases). CDR3 length: 13 amino acids. Trimming took 5 bases from V and 11 from J, leaving 18 bases between them. Germline V gives CDR1 MDHEN, CDR2 SYDVKM. CDR3 DNA sequence: TGTGCCAGCAGTAGAGCCGGGACAACCCTGGCTTTCTAT. Translated: CASSRAGTTLAFY.

This sequence joins TRBV30 and TRBJ1-4, with D possibly TRBD1 on 5 matching bases. This CDR3 contains 15 residues. V lost 2 bases to trimming and J lost 10 bases, with 20 bases between them. Germline values: CDR1 GTSNPN, CDR2 SVGIG (reference sequence). In DNA, the CDR3 is TGTGCCTGGAGTAAAGGGACCCAAACGACTGGAAAACTGTTTTTT. Its translation: CAWSKGTQTTGKLFF.

A note on this clonotype: The CDR3 carries no conserved terminal phenylalanine or tryptophan, so it likely arises from a read error. The limits of the CDR3 on the DNA are not certain, so only TCRdb's listed CDR3 is given. CDR3 amino acids: CASDTGAFTNYGYPS. The V gene is TRBV12-3 or TRBV12-4, the J gene TRBJ1-2; the D call of TRBD1 is as the table states it, not checked on the DNA. The CDR3 has 15 amino acids, counting both end residues.

Worth noting for this clonotype: A read error may produce the germline difference seen at one junction end. V gene TRBV29-1 combines with J gene TRBJ1-1; D may be TRBD1 (5 bases). CDR3 size: 14 residues. Germline V lookup: CDR1 SQVTM, CDR2 ANQGSEA. CDR3 residues: CSVAPHRQNTETFF. CDR3 bases: TGCAGCGTTGCACCCCACAGGCAGAACACTGAAACTTTCTTT.

This clonotype was counted only a few times. This chain connects TRBV20-1 to TRBJ2-7; TRBD2 aligns across 8 bases. CDR3 length equals 14 residues. CDR1 is DFQATT, CDR2 SNEGSKA, per germline (reference sequence). V shed 3 bases and J 5 bases; nucleotides not matched to a gene: 9. The CDR3 DNA sequence: TGCAGTGCTAGTTTCCGGGAGGGCGTTGACGAGCAGTACTTC. This gives the protein CSASFREGVDEQYF.

This clonotype was counted ten times or more. V and J are TRBV5-6 and TRBJ1-1, with 8 bases aligning to TRBD1. The V gene's germline CDR1 is SGHDT and CDR2 YYEEEE. CDR3 size: 13 residues. Unmatched junction bases numbered 7, after V lost 4 bases and J lost 8 bases. The CDR3 spells CASSPWTGREAFF. CDR3 nucleotides: TGTGCCAGCAGCCCTTGGACAGGGCGAGAAGCTTTCTTT.

This clonotype was seen only once. One junction end does not reproduce the germline sequence, and a read error may be involved. The chain combines TRBV4-2 with TRBJ2-1, with D maybe TRBD1 (6 bases). The CDR3 extends over 20 amino acids. Germline CDR1 reads LGHNA; CDR2 reads YNFKEQ. As DNA, the CDR3 is TGTGCCAACAGCCAAGGACATCAATTTACACAGGGTAATTCCTGCAATGAGCAGTTCTTC. Protein: CANSQGHQFTQGNSCNEQFF.

To note about this clonotype: One end of the junction varies from germline; a read error may be responsible. This chain uses TRBV24-1 with TRBJ2-1; the D gene is possibly TRBD1 (6 bases). Germline CDR1 reads KGHDR; CDR2 reads SFDVKD. The CDR3 is 16 amino acids. CDR3 DNA sequence: TGTGCCACCAGTGATTCAGGACTCAGGGGTTCGGATGAGCACTTCTTC. It codes for CATSDSGLRGSDEHFF.

This chain joins TRBV28 and TRBJ2-7; possibly TRBD1 for D (6 bases). The CDR3 is made up of 14 amino acids. V dropped 2 bases and J dropped 8 bases, with 16 bases sitting between them. CDR1 and CDR2 from the germline V gene are MDHEN and SYDVKM. This CDR3 reads CASSLRDKPHKQYF. The CDR3 coding sequence is TGTGCCAGCAGTTTAAGGGACAAACCCCACAAGCAGTACTTC.

As concerns this clonotype: The CDR3 end shows no conserved phenylalanine or tryptophan, and so a read error is likely. The rearrangement uses TRBV28 and TRBJ2-3; no definite D call. Germline V gene lookup returns CDR1 MDHEN and CDR2 SYDVKM. This CDR3 comprises 13 residues. The chain's CDR3 is CASTSSSTDTQYS. The CDR3 nucleotides are TGTGCCAGCACCTCCTCCAGCACAGATACACAGTATTCT.

In regard to this clonotype: The CDR3 end shows no conserved phenylalanine or tryptophan, and so a read error is likely. The CDR3 here is CAISQSGGGGEQYI. Written as DNA, the CDR3 is TGCGCCATCAGCCAAAGCGGCGGAGGGGGGGAGCAGTACATC. V and J are TRBV4-1 and TRBJ2-7, with D perhaps TRBD1 or TRBD2 (6 bases each). CDR1 is MGHRA and CDR2 is YSYEKL in the germline V gene. CDR3 length: 14 residues.

On this clonotype itself: One junction end does not reproduce the germline sequence, and a read error may be involved. The V call is TRBV19, the J call TRBJ2-7, with unresolved D. The germline gives CDR1 LNHDA, CDR2 SQIVND (reference sequence). This CDR3 comprises 16 residues. CDR3 sequence: CAISIVGPHNLYEQYF. CDR3 in DNA: TGTGCCATTAGTATAGTTGGGCCTCACAACCTCTACGAGCAGTACTTC.

CDR3 DNA: TGTGCCAGCCGCGCTCGGGTGGGAGGATTACACGAGCAGTACTTC. Its protein product is CASRARVGGLHEQYF. The rearrangement joins TRBV12-3 or TRBV12-4 to TRBJ2-7; the D gene is possibly TRBD2 (6 bases). The CDR3 extends over 15 amino acids. V lost 8 bases, J lost 5 bases, and 22 bases lay in between.

As for this clonotype: At one boundary the junction diverges from the germline segment, which might be a read error. The chain has TRBV5-6 and TRBJ2-3; D tentatively fits TRBD1 or TRBD2 (6 bases each). The CDR3 spans 14 residues. Germline CDR1 and CDR2: SGHDT and YYEEEE. CDR3 in amino acids: CARFDGGRTDTRYF. DNA for the CDR3: TGTGCCAGATTCGACGGGGGCCGCACAGATACGCGGTATTTT.

Only a few counts were recorded for this clonotype. The chain carries TRBV2 and TRBJ1-2, with 7 nucleotides matching TRBD1. Germline V gene data show CDR1 as SNHLY and CDR2 as FYNNEI. The J segment lost 8 bases and the V segment lost 4 bases, leaving 10 bases of the junction unmatched. The CDR3 covers 14 residues. CDR3 coding DNA: TGTGCCAGCAGTGGGACAGGTGAAGAAGGCGGCTACACCTTC. It specifies CASSGTGEEGGYTF.

To note about this clonotype: A read error may be the cause here, since a much bigger clone is one base away. The CDR3 DNA reads as TGTGCCTGCAGTTTTCATCAGGGGAGGTATTACGAGCAGTACTTC. This translates into CACSFHQGRYYEQYF. This chain connects TRBV28 to TRBJ2-7, with D perhaps matching TRBD1 or TRBD2 (6 bases each). CDR3 length: 15 amino acids. Germline V gene data show CDR1 as MDHEN and CDR2 as SYDVKM.

As concerns this clonotype: Germline and junction disagree at one end, which may indicate a read error. The genes are TRBV5-1 and TRBJ1-2; no firm D call. There are 16 residues in the CDR3. The germline gives CDR1 SGHRS, CDR2 YFSETQ. This CDR3 reads CVSSSECGGKLYGFTF. The CDR3 DNA reads TGCGTCAGCAGCTCCGAGTGTGGCGGGAAGCTTTATGGCTTCACCTTC.

A note on this clonotype: Possible read error: a much larger clone is one base away. This chain links TRBV7-9 with TRBJ1-4; tentative D call: TRBD1 (5 bases). The germline CDR1 and CDR2 sequences are SEHNR and FQNEAQ (reference sequence). The CDR3 has 15 residues. CDR3 DNA sequence: TGTACCAGCGGACACCGTAGGGGAGGGGAAGAAAAACTGTTTTTT. Protein sequence: CTSGHRRGGEEKLFF.

Points on this clonotype: Mismatch with germline at one junction end may stem from a read error. V is TRBV6-1 and J is TRBJ2-2; TRBD2 matches 8 bases. The germline V gene has CDR1 MNHNS and CDR2 SASEGT. This CDR3 region has 17 residues. The CDR3 DNA is TGTGCCAGCCAATTGACAAGTAGCGGGGCGAACACTGGGGAGCTGTTTTTT. Translating gives CASQLTSSGANTGELFF.

The sample holds a few counts of this clonotype. The CDR3 bases are TGTGCCAGCAGCATCGCCGGGACGGAAGATGAAAAACTGTTTTTT. This sequence encodes CASSIAGTEDEKLFF. The chain joins TRBV7-9 to TRBJ1-4; the D gene is possibly TRBD1 (5 bases). V was clipped by 5 bases and J by 6 bases, with 16 bases between them. CDR3 length: 15 residues. Germline values: CDR1 SEHNR, CDR2 FQNEAQ (reference sequence).

As concerns this clonotype: The junction differs from germline at one of its ends, possibly a read error. V and J are TRBV4-1 and TRBJ2-1; TRBD2 matches 11 bases. The CDR3 covers 15 residues. CDR1 MGHRA and CDR2 YSYEKL come from the germline V gene. The CDR3: CASSPIAGGEGKQFF. Here the CDR3 DNA reads TGCGCCAGTAGCCCCATAGCGGGAGGGGAGGGTAAGCAGTTCTTC.

A word on this clonotype: At one end, the junction sequence differs from germline, possibly due to a read error. The chain recombines TRBV28 with TRBJ2-7; D might be TRBD1 or TRBD2, each matching 5 bases. This CDR3 spans 15 amino acids. Germline CDR1 and CDR2: MDHEN and SYDVKM. The CDR3 loop is CASSSGTGRAAERYF. The CDR3 DNA follows: TGTGCCAGCAGTTCCGGGACGGGTAGAGCCGCCGAGCGGTACTTC.

Details on this clonotype: This may be a read error: a much more frequent sequence differs by one nucleotide. The CDR3 DNA sequence: TGTGCCAGCAGTGAATTAGGGCCCTGTGAGCAGTTCTTC. Translated: CASSELGPCEQFF. The chain joins TRBV6-4 to TRBJ2-1; no clear D. Germline V gene lookup returns CDR1 MRHNA and CDR2 SNTAGT. Between the trimmed V and J ends, which lost 3 bases and 9 bases, there was a span of 12 bases. This CDR3 contains 13 residues.